This entry lists 14 T cell receptor beta chains sequenced from one sample in a study of blood T cell repertoires in COVID-19. Sequencing used immunoSEQ multiplex PCR; TCRdb keeps in-frame clones, though not all of them. The sample lists 95,000 to 150,000 clones; nearly 90% were seen once. The sequenced sample was peripheral blood. Receptor source: a woman aged 55-70 years with COVID-19, enrolled during active disease.

This chain links TRBV27 with TRBJ1-5; TRBD1 might be the D (5 bases). Trimming removed 3 bases from V and 0 bases from J, with 9 bases in between. Germline values: CDR1 MNHEY, CDR2 SMNVEV (reference sequence). CDR3 length: 15 amino acids. DNA for the CDR3: TGTGCCAGCAGTTTGCAGGGTTATAGCAATCAGCCCCAGCATTTT. Its translation is CASSLQGYSNQPQHF.

The rearrangement links TRBV5-4 to TRBJ2-7, with 7 bases lining up with TRBD2. The CDR3 spans 16 residues. The germline gives CDR1 SGHNT, CDR2 YYREEE (reference sequence). The junction had 9 bases not matched to a gene; V was cut back by 2 bases and J by 1 base. CDR3 nucleotides: TGTGCCAGCAGCTTTAGGGCGGGAGAATGGTCCTACGAGCAGTACTTC. This codes for CASSFRAGEWSYEQYF.

The V and J genes are TRBV3-1 (or the pseudogene TRBV3-2) and TRBJ2-1; D may be TRBD1 (6 bases). The V gene lost 2 bases and the J gene lost 2 bases, with 16 bases spanning the gap. The CDR3 has 17 residues. CDR1 is LGHDT, CDR2 YNNKEL, per germline (reference sequence). The CDR3 reads CASSQSFDRLTYNEQFF. The DNA for the CDR3 is TGTGCCAGCAGCCAATCTTTTGACAGGTTAACCTACAATGAGCAGTTCTTC.

The genes are TRBV6-5 and TRBJ1-6; D remains unclear. Trimming cost V 2 bases and J 3 bases, with 5 bases left between them. The CDR3 has 14 residues. CDR1 is MNHEY, CDR2 SVGAGI, per germline. In DNA, the CDR3 is TGTGCCAGCAGTTACCAGGACTATAATTCACCCCTCCACTTT. This sequence encodes CASSYQDYNSPLHF.

The V call is TRBV12-3 or TRBV12-4, the J call TRBJ1-1; no firm D call. V was cut by 5 bases and J by 1 base, with 8 bases left in between. The CDR3 loop spans 13 amino acids. The CDR3 nucleotides read TGTGCCAGCAGTCGCAGACAGAACACTGAAGCTTTCTTT. It yields the protein CASSRRQNTEAFF.

J is TRBJ1-4 and V is TRBV3-1 (or the pseudogene TRBV3-2), with D perhaps matching TRBD1 (6 bases). The V end was cut by 3 bases, the J end by 8 bases, with 13 bases between. The CDR3 length is 14 residues. CDR1 and CDR2 (germline): LGHDT, YNNKEL (reference sequence). CDR3 nucleotides: TGTGCCAGCAGCCACAGGGGCGCATTCGAAAAACTGTTTTTT. It translates to CASSHRGAFEKLFF.

CDR3 loop: CASSVGQGKNYGYTF. The CDR3 DNA follows: TGTGCCAGCAGCGTGGGACAGGGAAAAAACTATGGCTACACCTTC. The chain combines TRBV9 with TRBJ1-2, with 9 bases identical to TRBD1. The CDR3 sequence is 15 residues long. Germline V gene lookup returns CDR1 SGDLS and CDR2 YYNGEE. The V and J ends lost 2 bases and 2 bases, in that order; junction bases with no gene match: 4.

The chain links TRBV6-5 to TRBJ2-3, with D maybe TRBD2 (6 bases). Trimming left V 6 bases short and J 8 bases short, with 12 bases between. The CDR3 runs to 12 residues. Germline V gene sequence: CDR1 MNHEY, CDR2 SVGAGI. The CDR3 reads CASRAGRGTQYF. The CDR3 bases are TGTGCCAGCAGGGCGGGGCGGGGTACGCAGTATTTT.

The rearrangement links TRBV7-2 to TRBJ2-3, with TRBD1 as a possible D gene (5 bases). V lost 1 base and J lost 4, with 15 bases in between. CDR3 length: 16 amino acids. Germline CDR1 SGHTA, CDR2 FQGNSA. The CDR3 DNA sequence: TGTGCCAGCAGCTTAGATGGGGCAATCCAGTCAGATACGCAGTATTTT. It encodes CASSLDGAIQSDTQYF.

This clone is a singleton in its sample. V gene TRBV7-8 combines with J gene TRBJ2-7; weak D call: TRBD2 (5 bases). V was cut by 5 bases and J by 4 bases, with 15 bases left in between. The CDR3 is 14 amino acids. In germline, CDR1 is SGHVS, CDR2 FQNEAQ. The CDR3 coding sequence is TGTGCCAGCAGCCCCATGCGGGCAACGTACGAGCAGTACTTC. This gives the protein CASSPMRATYEQYF.

The gene calls are TRBV10-3 and TRBJ2-7; tentative D call: TRBD1 (7 bases). From germline, CDR1 is ENHRY and CDR2 SYGVKD. The CDR3 extends over 14 amino acids. Trimming removed 5 bases from V and 3 bases from J, with 14 bases in between. The DNA of the CDR3 is TGTGCCATCAGTTCCGGGACAGCGGGCTACGAGCAGTACTTC. Residues: CAISSGTAGYEQYF.

The chain recombines TRBV6-5 with TRBJ2-2; D is possibly TRBD1 (5 bases). Germline V gene sequence: CDR1 MNHEY, CDR2 SVGAGI. This CDR3 is built from 14 residues. Trimming shortened V by 11 bases and J by 4 bases, and 17 bases separated the two germline ends. The CDR3 loop is CASSRGQGTGELFF. The CDR3 DNA sequence: TGTGCCTCATCTCGTGGTCAGGGCACCGGGGAGCTGTTTTTT.

V gene TRBV2 combines with J gene TRBJ2-5, with TRBD1 matching over 10 bases. The CDR3 runs 15 residues. Germline-derived CDR1 and CDR2 are SNHLY and FYNNEI. The ends lost 6 bases at V and 0 bases at J; junction bases unmatched: 4. CDR3 in amino acids: CASRWGQGNQETQYF. The CDR3 DNA reads TGTGCCAGCAGGTGGGGACAGGGGAACCAAGAGACCCAGTACTTC.

In its sample, this clone was seen once. Other DNA sequences in the sample encode the same CDR3. The gene calls are TRBV12-3 or TRBV12-4 and TRBJ1-1; D is unresolved. CDR3 length: 13 residues. The V gene lost 3 bases and the J gene lost 0 bases, with 5 bases spanning the gap. As DNA, the CDR3 is TGTGCCAGCAGTTTTTCAGTGAACACTGAAGCTTTCTTT. Protein: CASSFSVNTEAFF.